Described below is a single TCR beta chain sequence and its context. Its antigen is unknown. Not enrolled were patients with uncontrolled infection, other autoimmune disease, pregnancy or lactation. The sample comes from a study of T cells in Graves' hyperthyroidism and ophthalmopathy. RNA transcripts gave rise to amplified TCR beta CDR3 regions. TCR CDR3 underwent first-round RT-PCR with the HTBI primer set. TCRdb fed the multiplex PCR reads into MiXCR, producing one record per CDR3 protein. The profile shows 560,000 or so distinct CDR3 sequences, 20% of them singletons. The study, taken as a whole, reports: The model predicted ophthalmopathy a median approximately seven months before onset. Most expanded thyroid clonotypes above 0.001 recurred in blood. From stable hyperthyroidism, ophthalmopathy was separated by a 13 V-J model.

CDR3 length: 14 residues. V was trimmed by 5 bases and J by 5 bases, leaving 15 bases between them. CDR1 is SGHVS and CDR2 is FNYEAQ in the germline V gene. The chain recombines TRBV7-6 with TRBJ1-2, with D unresolved. The source is a middle-aged man with Graves' ophthalmopathy. Input material: blood. The DNA for the CDR3 is TGTGCCAGCAGCCCCCGCGGGTCAAGTTATGGCTACACCTTC. As protein: CASSPRGSSYGYTF.